This TCR beta chain was obtained from a study of T cell responses to AZD1222 COVID-19 vaccine. Points on this clone: Its antigen is still unknown.

The germline CDR1 and CDR2 sequences are LNHNV and YYDKDF (reference sequence). There are 15 residues in the CDR3. V lost 3 bases to trimming and J lost 11 bases, with 20 bases between them. Measured with immunoSEQ multiplex PCR; TCRdb has only the in-frame clones, and not every one. The sample records roughly 70,000 clones, about 85% being singletons. Overall study results and limits: Increased Spike-specific TCR breadth and depth were observed after two AZD1222 doses.

This sample comprised peripheral blood, obtained on day 0 of AZD1222 vaccination. J is TRBJ1-5 and V is TRBV15; D may be TRBD1 (6 bases). This sequence was found in an adult in good health. CDR3 sequence: CATSSGTTDSVAQHF. The CDR3 region has the DNA TGTGCCACCAGCAGTGGGACAACTGATTCCGTAGCCCAGCATTTT.